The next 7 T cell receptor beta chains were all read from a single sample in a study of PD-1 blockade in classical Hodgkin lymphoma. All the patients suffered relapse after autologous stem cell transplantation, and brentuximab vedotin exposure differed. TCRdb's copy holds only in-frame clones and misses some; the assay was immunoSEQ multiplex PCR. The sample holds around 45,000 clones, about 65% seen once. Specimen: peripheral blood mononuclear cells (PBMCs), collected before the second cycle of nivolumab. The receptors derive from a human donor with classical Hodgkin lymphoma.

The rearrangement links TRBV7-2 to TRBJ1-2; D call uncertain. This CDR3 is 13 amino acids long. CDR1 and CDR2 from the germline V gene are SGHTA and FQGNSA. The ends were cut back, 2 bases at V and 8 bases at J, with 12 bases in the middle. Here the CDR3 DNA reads TGTGCCAGCAGCTTAACGGGAGAACGGGGCTACACCTTC. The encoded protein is CASSLTGERGYTF.

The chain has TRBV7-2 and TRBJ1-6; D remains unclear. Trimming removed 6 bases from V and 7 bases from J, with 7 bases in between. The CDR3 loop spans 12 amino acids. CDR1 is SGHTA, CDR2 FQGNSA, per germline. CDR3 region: CASSEANSPLHF. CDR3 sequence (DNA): TGTGCCAGCAGTGAAGCCAATTCACCCCTCCACTTT.

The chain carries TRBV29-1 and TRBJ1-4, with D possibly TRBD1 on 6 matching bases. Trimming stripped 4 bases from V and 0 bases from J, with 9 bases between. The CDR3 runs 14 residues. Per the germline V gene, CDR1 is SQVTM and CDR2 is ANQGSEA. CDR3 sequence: CSVGDTSTNEKLFF. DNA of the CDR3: TGCAGCGTTGGGGACACTTCAACTAATGAAAAACTGTTTTTT.

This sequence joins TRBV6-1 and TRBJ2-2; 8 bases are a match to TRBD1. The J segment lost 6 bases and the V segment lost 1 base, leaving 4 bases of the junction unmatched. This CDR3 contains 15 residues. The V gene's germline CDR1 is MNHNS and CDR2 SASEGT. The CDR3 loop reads CASSEEQGAAGELFF. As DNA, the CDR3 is TGTGCCAGCAGTGAAGAGCAGGGGGCGGCCGGGGAGCTGTTTTTT.

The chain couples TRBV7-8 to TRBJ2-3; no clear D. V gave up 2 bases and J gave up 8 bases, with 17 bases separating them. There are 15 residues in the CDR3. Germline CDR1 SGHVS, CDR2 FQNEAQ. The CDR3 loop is CASSLLGPSTGTQYF. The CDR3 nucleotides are TGTGCCAGCAGCTTATTAGGCCCGAGCACGGGTACGCAGTATTTT.

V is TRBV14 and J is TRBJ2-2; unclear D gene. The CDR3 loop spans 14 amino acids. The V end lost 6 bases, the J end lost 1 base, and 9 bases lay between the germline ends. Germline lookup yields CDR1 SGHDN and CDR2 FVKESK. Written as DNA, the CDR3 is TGTGCCAGCAGTCTAAAGGTGAACACCGGGGAGCTGTTTTTT. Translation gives CASSLKVNTGELFF.

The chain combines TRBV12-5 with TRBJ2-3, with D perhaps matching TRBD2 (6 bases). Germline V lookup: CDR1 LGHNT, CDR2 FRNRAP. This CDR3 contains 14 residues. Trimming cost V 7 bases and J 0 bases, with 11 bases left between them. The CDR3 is CASALGGSTDTQYF. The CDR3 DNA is TGTGCTAGTGCCCTTGGGGGGAGCACAGATACGCAGTATTTT. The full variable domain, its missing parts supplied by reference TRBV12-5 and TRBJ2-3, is DARVTQTPRHKVTEMGQEVTMRCQPILGHNTVFWYRQTMMQGLELLAYFRNRAPLDDSGMPKDRFSAEMPDATLATLKIQPSEPRDSAVYFCASALGGSTDTQYFGPGTRLTVL.